This TCR beta chain is drawn from a study of blood T cell repertoires in COVID-19. Overall study context: The study drew acute and convalescent COVID-19 samples from the United States, Italy and Spain.

Some clones are missing from TCRdb's copy, which holds only in-frame ones; the method was immunoSEQ multiplex PCR. The repertoire holds 200,000 or so clones, with 86% as singletons. Sequenced: peripheral blood. The source is a woman aged 50 to 60 with acute or convalescent COVID-19.

CDR3 in amino acids: CASSQGGGSYNEQFF. In DNA, the CDR3 is TGTGCCAGCAGCCAGGGCGGCGGGTCCTACAATGAGCAGTTCTTC. This chain uses TRBV4-2 with TRBJ2-1, with D possibly matching TRBD2 (5 bases). Germline lookup yields CDR1 LGHNA and CDR2 YNFKEQ. The CDR3 contains 15 residues. Trimming removed 3 bases from V and 1 base from J, with 10 bases in between.